This T cell receptor (beta chain) is from a study of naive and memory T cell subsets. Two oligonucleotides, mixed equimolar, formed the beta constant-region primer covering TRBC1 and TRBC2. Four rounds of PCR amplified the ligated cDNA using nested alpha and beta constant-region primers plus SP2. From the UMI-ligation and nested PCR reads, TCRdb called clonotypes with MiXCR, one entry per CDR3 protein. The sample has roughly 83,000 distinct CDR3 sequences; 11% are singletons. With regard to this clonotype: The antigen is not known.

The CDR3 extends over 13 amino acids. With 1 base removed from V and 4 bases from J, the gap between germline ends came to 7 bases. Germline CDR1 is SGHDN and CDR2 is FVKESK. Study results and limitations: Naive repertoires, especially CD8, held a few larger clonotypes, possibly memory cells re-expressing CD45RA.

The source of this sequence is a human donor in good health. This chain joins TRBV14 and TRBJ1-2; D may be TRBD1 (6 bases). The sequencing input was naive CD4+ T cells from blood. The CDR3 is CASSQGTAYGYTF. The CDR3 DNA reads TGTGCCAGCAGCCAAGGGACAGCCTATGGCTACACCTTC.